This T cell receptor (beta chain) appears in the sequencing data of a study of blood T cell repertoires in COVID-19. Study-level background: Spain, Italy and the United States supplied samples that represented acute and convalescent COVID-19.

Followed over time, Seattle patients had been enrolled while infection was active. As concerns this clone: Other DNA variants within this sample encode the same CDR3.

Methods used by the authors: Using reference gene primer amplification, nucleated cell counts were estimated. The table came from immunoSEQ multiplex PCR; TCRdb's copy has only in-frame clones and leaves some out. V and J calls and clone size come straight from that table; D and trimming were deduced from the DNA. The table includes about 220,000 clones, roughly four fifths detected once. CDR1 is LGHDT, CDR2 YNNKEL, per germline (reference sequence). The CDR3 is made up of 12 amino acids. Trimming removed 0 bases at V and 11 bases at J, with 10 bases between. The V call is TRBV3-1 (or the pseudogene TRBV3-2), the J call TRBJ1-1; TRBD1 might be the D (5 bases). The receptor was isolated from a woman between 70 and 85 years old with COVID-19, enrolled during active disease. The source material was peripheral blood. The CDR3 loop is CASSQDGRDAFF. The CDR3 bases are TGTGCCAGCAGCCAAGATGGGCGGGACGCTTTCTTT.